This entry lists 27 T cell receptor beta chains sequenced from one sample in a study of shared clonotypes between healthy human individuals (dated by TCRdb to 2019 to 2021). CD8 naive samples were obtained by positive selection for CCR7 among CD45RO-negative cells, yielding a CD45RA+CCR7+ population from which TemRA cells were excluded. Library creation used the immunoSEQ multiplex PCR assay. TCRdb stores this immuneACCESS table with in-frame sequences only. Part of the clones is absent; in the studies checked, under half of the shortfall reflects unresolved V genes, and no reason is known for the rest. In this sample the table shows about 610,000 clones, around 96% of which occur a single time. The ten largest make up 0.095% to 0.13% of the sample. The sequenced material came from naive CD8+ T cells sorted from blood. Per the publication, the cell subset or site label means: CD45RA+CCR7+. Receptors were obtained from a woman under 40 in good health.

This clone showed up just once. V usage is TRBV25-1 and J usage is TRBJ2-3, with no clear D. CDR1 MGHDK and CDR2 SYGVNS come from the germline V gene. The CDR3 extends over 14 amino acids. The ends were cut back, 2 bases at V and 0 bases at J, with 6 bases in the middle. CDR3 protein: CASSEQHSTDTQYF. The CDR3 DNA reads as TGTGCCAGCAGTGAACAACACAGCACAGATACGCAGTATTTT.

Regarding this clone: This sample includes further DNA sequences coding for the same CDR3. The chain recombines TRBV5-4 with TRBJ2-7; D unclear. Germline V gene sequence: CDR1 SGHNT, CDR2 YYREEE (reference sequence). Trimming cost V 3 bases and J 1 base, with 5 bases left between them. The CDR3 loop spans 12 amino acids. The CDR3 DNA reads TGTGCCAGCAGCTCCGAATCCTACGAGCAGTACTTC. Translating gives CASSSESYEQYF.

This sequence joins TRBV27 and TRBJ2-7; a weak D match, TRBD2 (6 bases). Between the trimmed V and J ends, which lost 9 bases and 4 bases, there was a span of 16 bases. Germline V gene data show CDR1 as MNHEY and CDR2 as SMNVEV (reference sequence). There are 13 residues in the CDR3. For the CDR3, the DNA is TGTGCCAGTTCCGTTGGGGGGTCGTACGAGCAGTACTTC. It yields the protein CASSVGGSYEQYF.

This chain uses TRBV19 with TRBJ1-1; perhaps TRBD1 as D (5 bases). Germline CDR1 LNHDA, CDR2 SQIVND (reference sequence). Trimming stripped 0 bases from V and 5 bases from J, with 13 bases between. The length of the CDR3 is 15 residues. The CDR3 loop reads CASSIDLGVLTEAFF. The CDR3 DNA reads TGTGCCAGTAGTATAGATCTGGGGGTCTTAACTGAAGCTTTCTTT.

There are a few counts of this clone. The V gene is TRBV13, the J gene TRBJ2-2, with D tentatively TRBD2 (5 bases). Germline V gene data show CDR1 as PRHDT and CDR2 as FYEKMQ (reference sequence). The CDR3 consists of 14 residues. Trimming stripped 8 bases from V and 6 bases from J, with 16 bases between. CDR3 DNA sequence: TGTGCCAGCCTTGAGGGAAGCCGCTCCGGGGAGCTGTTTTTT. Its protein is CASLEGSRSGELFF.

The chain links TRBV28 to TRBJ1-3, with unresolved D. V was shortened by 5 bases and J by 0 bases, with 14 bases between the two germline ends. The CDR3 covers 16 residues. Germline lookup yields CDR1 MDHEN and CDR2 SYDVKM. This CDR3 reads CASSERTEYSGNTIYF. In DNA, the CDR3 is TGTGCCAGCAGTGAACGGACGGAGTACTCTGGAAACACCATATATTTT.

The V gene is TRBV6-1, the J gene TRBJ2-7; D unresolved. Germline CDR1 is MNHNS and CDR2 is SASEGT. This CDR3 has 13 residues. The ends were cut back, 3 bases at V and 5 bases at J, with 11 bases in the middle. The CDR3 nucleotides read TGTGCCAGCAGTGATCTATCAGTCCACGAGCAGTACTTC. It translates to CASSDLSVHEQYF.

The CDR3 DNA reads as TGTGCCAGCAATGAACGGGGGAGGGCCTCCGGGGAGCTGTTTTTT. This gives the protein CASNERGRASGELFF. J is TRBJ2-2 and V is TRBV7-8; 7 bases are shared with TRBD2. Trimming at V came to 7 bases and at J to 6 bases, leaving 11 bases not matched to a gene. CDR1 SGHVS and CDR2 FQNEAQ come from the germline V gene. The CDR3 is made up of 15 amino acids.

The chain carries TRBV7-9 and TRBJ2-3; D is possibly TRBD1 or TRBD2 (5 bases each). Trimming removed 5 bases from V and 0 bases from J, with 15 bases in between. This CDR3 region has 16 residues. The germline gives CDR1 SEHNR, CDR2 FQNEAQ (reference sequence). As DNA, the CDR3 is TGTGCCAGCAGCCGATTTGACGGGACCAGCACAGATACGCAGTATTTT. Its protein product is CASSRFDGTSTDTQYF.

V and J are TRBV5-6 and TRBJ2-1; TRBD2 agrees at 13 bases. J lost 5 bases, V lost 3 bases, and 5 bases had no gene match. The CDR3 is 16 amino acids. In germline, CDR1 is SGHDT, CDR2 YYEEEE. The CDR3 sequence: CASSYKTSGRHNEQFF. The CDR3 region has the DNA TGTGCCAGCAGCTATAAGACTAGCGGGAGGCACAATGAGCAGTTCTTC.

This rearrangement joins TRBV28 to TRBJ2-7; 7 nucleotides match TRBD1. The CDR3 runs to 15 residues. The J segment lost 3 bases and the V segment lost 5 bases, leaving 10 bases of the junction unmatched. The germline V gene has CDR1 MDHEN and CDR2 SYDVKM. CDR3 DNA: TGTGCCAGCAGTCAGACAGGGAATTCTTTCTACGAGCAGTACTTC. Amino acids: CASSQTGNSFYEQYF.

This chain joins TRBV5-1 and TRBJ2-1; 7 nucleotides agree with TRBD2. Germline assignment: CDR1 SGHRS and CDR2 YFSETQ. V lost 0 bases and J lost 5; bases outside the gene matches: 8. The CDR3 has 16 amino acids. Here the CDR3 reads CASSLVLADENNEQFF. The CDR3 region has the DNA TGCGCCAGCAGCTTGGTTCTAGCGGACGAAAACAATGAGCAGTTCTTC.

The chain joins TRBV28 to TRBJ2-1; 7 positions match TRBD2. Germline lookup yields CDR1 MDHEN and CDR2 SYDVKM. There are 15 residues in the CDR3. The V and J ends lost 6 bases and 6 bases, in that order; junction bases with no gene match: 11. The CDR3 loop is CASSRTSEPTNEQFF. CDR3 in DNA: TGTGCCAGCAGCCGTACTAGCGAACCCACCAATGAGCAGTTCTTC.

In DNA, the CDR3 is TGTGCCAGCAGTAAATTTAGAGTACAAATTACTAGCGGGAGCTCAGATACGCAGTATTTT. Its translation: CASSKFRVQITSGSSDTQYF. The chain recombines TRBV27 with TRBJ2-3, with 11 bases lining up with TRBD2. Germline values: CDR1 MNHEY, CDR2 SMNVEV (reference sequence). V trimming: 5 bases; J trimming: 4 bases; junction bases outside the gene matches: 20. The CDR3 loop spans 20 amino acids.

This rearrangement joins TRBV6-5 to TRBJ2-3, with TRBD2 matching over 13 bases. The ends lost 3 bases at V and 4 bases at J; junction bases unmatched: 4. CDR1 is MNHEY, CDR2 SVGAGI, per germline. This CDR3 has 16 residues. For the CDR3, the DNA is TGTGCCAGCAGTTATCAGGGACTAGCGGGACCAGATACGCAGTATTTT. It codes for CASSYQGLAGPDTQYF.

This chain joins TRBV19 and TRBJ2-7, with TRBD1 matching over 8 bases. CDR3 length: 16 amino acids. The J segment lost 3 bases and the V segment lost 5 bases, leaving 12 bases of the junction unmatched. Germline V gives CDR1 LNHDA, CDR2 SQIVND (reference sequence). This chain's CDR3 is CASSLTGEIPSYEQYF. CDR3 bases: TGTGCCAGTAGTTTGACAGGGGAAATTCCTAGCTACGAGCAGTACTTC.

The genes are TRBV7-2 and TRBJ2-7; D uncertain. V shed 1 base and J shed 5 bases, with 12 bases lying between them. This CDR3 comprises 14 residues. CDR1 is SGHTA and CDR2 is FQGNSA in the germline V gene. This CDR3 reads CASSLGTAPHEQYF. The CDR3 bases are TGTGCCAGCAGCTTAGGGACCGCCCCCCACGAGCAGTACTTC.

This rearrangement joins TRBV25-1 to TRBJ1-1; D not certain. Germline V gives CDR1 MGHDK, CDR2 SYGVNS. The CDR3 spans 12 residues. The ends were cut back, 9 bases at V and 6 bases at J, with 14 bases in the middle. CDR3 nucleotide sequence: TGTGCCAGTAGTCCCGGTAGTTCTGAAGCTTTCTTT. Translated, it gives CASSPGSSEAFF.

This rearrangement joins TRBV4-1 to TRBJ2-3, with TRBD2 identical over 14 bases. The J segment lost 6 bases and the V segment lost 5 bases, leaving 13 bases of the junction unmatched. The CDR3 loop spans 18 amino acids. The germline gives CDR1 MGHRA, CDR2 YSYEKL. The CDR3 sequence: CASSERQEGLAGEDTQYF. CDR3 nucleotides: TGCGCCAGCAGCGAGCGACAAGAGGGACTAGCGGGAGAGGATACGCAGTATTTT.

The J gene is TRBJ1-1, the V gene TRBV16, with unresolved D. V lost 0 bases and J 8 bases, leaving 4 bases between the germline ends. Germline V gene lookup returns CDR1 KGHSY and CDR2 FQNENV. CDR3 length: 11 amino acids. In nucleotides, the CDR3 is TGTGCCAGCAGCCAATCTCCGGAAGCTTTCTTT. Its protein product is CASSQSPEAFF.

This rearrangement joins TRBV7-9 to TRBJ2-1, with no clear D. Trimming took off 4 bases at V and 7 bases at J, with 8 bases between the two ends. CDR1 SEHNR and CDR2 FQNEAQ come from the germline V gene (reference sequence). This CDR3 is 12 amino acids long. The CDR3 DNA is TGTGCCAGCAGCTCGACTCGGAATGAGCAGTTCTTC. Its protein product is CASSSTRNEQFF.

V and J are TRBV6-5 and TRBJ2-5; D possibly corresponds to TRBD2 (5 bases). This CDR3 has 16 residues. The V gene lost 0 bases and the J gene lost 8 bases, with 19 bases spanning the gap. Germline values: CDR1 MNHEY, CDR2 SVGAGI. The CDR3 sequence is CASSYSFIASQATQYF. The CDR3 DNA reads TGTGCCAGCAGTTACTCATTCATAGCGAGTCAGGCCACCCAGTACTTC.

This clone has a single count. The DNA of the CDR3 is TGTGCCTGGAACAAAGGGACTAGCGGGTACAATGAGCAGTTCTTC. The encoded protein is CAWNKGTSGYNEQFF. The V gene is TRBV30, the J gene TRBJ2-1; 12 nucleotides match TRBD2. The CDR3 is made up of 15 amino acids. V was clipped by 4 bases and J by 4 bases; unmatched bases: 5. Germline V lookup: CDR1 GTSNPN, CDR2 SVGIG (reference sequence).

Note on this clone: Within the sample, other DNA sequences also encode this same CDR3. DNA for the CDR3: TGCGCCAGCAGCCAATCAAGCAATCAGCCCCAGCATTTT. Protein: CASSQSSNQPQHF. The chain couples TRBV4-1 to TRBJ1-5; D uncertain. This CDR3 is built from 13 residues. V was pared by 2 bases and J by 1 base, with 3 bases between. CDR1 MGHRA and CDR2 YSYEKL come from the germline V gene.

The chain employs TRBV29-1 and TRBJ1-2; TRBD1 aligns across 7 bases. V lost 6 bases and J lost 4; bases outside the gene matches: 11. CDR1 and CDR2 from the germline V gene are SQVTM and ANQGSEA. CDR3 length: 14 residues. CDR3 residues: CSVDGTANSYGYTF. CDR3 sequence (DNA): TGCAGCGTGGACGGGACAGCTAATTCCTATGGCTACACCTTC.

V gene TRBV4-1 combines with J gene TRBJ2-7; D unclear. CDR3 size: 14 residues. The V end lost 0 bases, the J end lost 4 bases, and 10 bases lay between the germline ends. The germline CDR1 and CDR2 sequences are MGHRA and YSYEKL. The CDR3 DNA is TGCGCCAGCAGCCAAGACCCTTCTGATTACGAGCAGTACTTC. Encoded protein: CASSQDPSDYEQYF.

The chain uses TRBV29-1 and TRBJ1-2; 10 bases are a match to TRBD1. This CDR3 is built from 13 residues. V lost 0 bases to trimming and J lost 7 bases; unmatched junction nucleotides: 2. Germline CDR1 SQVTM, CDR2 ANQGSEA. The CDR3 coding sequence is TGCAGCGTTGAAGAGGGGACAGGGGTTGGCTACACCTTC. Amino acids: CSVEEGTGVGYTF. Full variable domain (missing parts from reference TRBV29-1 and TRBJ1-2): SAVISQKPSRDICQRGTSLTIQCQVDSQVTMMFWYRQQPGQSLTLIATANQGSEATYESGFVIDKFPISRPNLTFSTLTVSNMSPEDSSIYLCSVEEGTGVGYTFGSGTRLTVV.